This T cell receptor beta chain was observed in a study of blood T cells in healthy people across ages. Findings of the study overall: Shifts in expanded clonotypes may have been confounded by donor CMV status, which was unknown.

A second PCR, run for about 7 to 11 cycles, used a sample-barcoded 5' primer plus a J-beta primer mix. Each CDR3 protein is one row after TCRdb ran MiXCR on the 5' RACE reads. Of more than 900,000 distinct CDR3 sequences in the sample, 25% to 35% are singletons; the top ten hold about 10%. Worth noting for this clonotype: The antigen remains unidentified.

This CDR3 region has 15 residues. The germline CDR1 and CDR2 sequences are MRHNA and SNTAGT. V gave up 3 bases and J gave up 7 bases; unmatched junction bases: 8. Every sample had a minimum of 6 million PBMCs isolated. This sample was also put to use in a study of T cells of mothers and their children. That source reports: cDNA was made from all extracted RNA, approximately 1.5 ug per 15 ul. It was related mother-child pairs that showed slightly higher overlap than unrelated pairs, without reaching significance.

Material for sequencing was blood. This sequence was found in a woman between 40 and 50 years old in good health. The genes are TRBV6-4 and TRBJ2-1; 8 nucleotides align to TRBD2. Here the CDR3 DNA reads TGTGCCAGCAGTGAACTCGCGGGGGGTATAAATGAGCAGTTCTTC. Its translation: CASSELAGGINEQFF.